This T cell receptor beta chain is drawn from a study of early T cells in non-severe SARS-CoV-2 infection. Germline CDR1 and CDR2: LNHNV and YYDKDF (reference sequence). V was shortened by 0 bases and J by 9 bases, with 8 bases between the two germline ends. This CDR3 comprises 12 residues. In this sample, this clonotype turned up many times. Each CDR3 protein is one row after TCRdb ran MiXCR on the 5' RACE reads. The sample yields about 34,000 distinct CDR3 sequences, 5.5% to 7.5% seen once. Sequencing used whole blood. V and J are TRBV15 and TRBJ1-1; D unclear. This receptor was identified in an adult who was a healthcare worker with PCR-confirmed SARS-CoV-2 infection or an uninfected control (not recorded which). The CDR3 loop reads CATSRDTSKAFF. CDR3 in DNA: TGTGCCACCAGCAGAGATACAAGTAAAGCTTTCTTT.